This T cell receptor (beta chain) was obtained from a study of blood T cell repertoires in COVID-19. In germline, CDR1 is WSHSY, CDR2 SAAADI. V was pared by 1 base and J by 4 bases, with 6 bases of the junction left unmatched. The length of the CDR3 is 15 residues. Patients at the Seattle site were enrolled during active infection and followed longitudinally. This table comes from immunoSEQ multiplex PCR, and its TCRdb copy is limited to in-frame clones, with some not included. Here the sample spans about 160,000 clones, about 80% being singletons. The sequence came from a woman between 40 and 50 years old with COVID-19, enrolled during active disease. This chain uses TRBV10-2 with TRBJ2-7, with 8 nucleotides matching TRBD1. The sample comprised peripheral blood. The CDR3 region is CASSEWLRGRYEQYF. CDR3 nucleotide sequence: TGCGCCAGCAGTGAGTGGCTCAGGGGGCGGTACGAGCAGTACTTC.